The 5 T cell receptor beta chains below come from one sample, sequenced in a study of post-analysis software for immune sequencing data (dated by TCRdb to the mid-2010s). Receptor libraries were prepared by PCR. The data were produced on an Illumina HiSeq 2500. To reduce PCR and sequencing biases, unique molecular identifiers were built into the TCR beta cDNA libraries. TCRdb passed the public sequencing reads through fastp at Q25 and MiXCR, retaining productive beta sequences. Each entry merges the rows of one CDR3 protein and shows their most common DNA and genes. The sample table shows about 820,000 distinct CDR3 sequences, and approximately 50% are seen once. Under 6% of the sample goes to the ten largest clones. Study-level results and caveats: Roughly 5 TRBV segments, including TRBV5-6, TRBV5-1 and TRBV20-1, were significantly more frequent in patients than controls.

Their antigens are not known. Specimen: blood. The receptors shown here come from a girl aged 10-17 years with multiple sclerosis.

V usage is TRBV29-1 and J usage is TRBJ2-7; 7 bases fit TRBD1. Germline V gene data show CDR1 as SQVTM and CDR2 as ANQGSEA. V was clipped by 3 bases and J by 5 bases; unmatched bases: 7. The CDR3 covers 13 residues. The DNA of the CDR3 is TGCAGCGTTGAGGAAGGGGGCAGAAACGAGCAGTACTTC. It yields the protein CSVEEGGRNEQYF.

V gene TRBV7-9 combines with J gene TRBJ2-1; 13 bases align to TRBD2. CDR3 length equals 15 residues. The V gene's germline CDR1 is SEHNR and CDR2 FQNEAQ (reference sequence). The J segment lost 6 bases and the V segment lost 8 bases, leaving 7 bases of the junction unmatched. The CDR3 bases are TGTGCCAGCCTTCTTGGACTAGCGGGAGCCAATGAGCAGTTCTTC. Encoded protein: CASLLGLAGANEQFF.

The CDR3: CASRPGLAGPDTQYF. In DNA, the CDR3 is TGTGCCAGCAGGCCGGGACTAGCGGGACCGGATACGCAGTATTTT. The chain links TRBV12-3 or TRBV12-4 to TRBJ2-3; 13 bases match TRBD2. Unmatched junction bases numbered 6, after V lost 6 bases and J lost 6 bases. The CDR3 totals 15 residues.

The chain uses TRBV20-1 and TRBJ2-3, with TRBD2 identical over 10 bases. Trimming removed 6 bases from V and 2 bases from J; junction bases left unmatched: 5. Germline CDR1 is DFQATT and CDR2 is SNEGSKA (reference sequence). This CDR3 contains 14 residues. In DNA, the CDR3 is TGCAGTGCCCAAGCGGGAGGGACCACAGATACGCAGTATTTT. Translated: CSAQAGGTTDTQYF.

Notes on this clonotype: One junction end disagrees with the germline gene, perhaps due to a read error. V usage is TRBV20-1 and J usage is TRBJ2-4; the D gene could be TRBD1 or TRBD2 (5 bases each). The CDR3 covers 13 residues. Germline CDR1 reads DFQATT; CDR2 reads SNEGSKA (reference sequence). In nucleotides, the CDR3 is TGCAGTGCTAGTCCCCAGGGACCCCTCTCACGAAAATTC. Residues: CSASPQGPLSRKF.